A single sample gave rise to the 2 T cell receptor beta chains below, sequenced in a study of beta chain features in type 1 diabetes. Expressed TCRB transcripts got sequenced, as all isolated RNA was reverse transcribed. Measured with immunoSEQ multiplex PCR; TCRdb has only the in-frame clones, and not every one. The table has under 400,000 clones, around 13% seen once. The sample taken for sequencing was naive CD4+ T cells from blood. The receptor source for this set is a man between 18 and 29 years old in good health.

There are a few counts of this clone. The rearrangement links TRBV7-3 to TRBJ2-1; 8 nucleotides line up with TRBD2. The CDR3 length is 16 residues. From germline, CDR1 is SGHTA and CDR2 FQGTGA. The junction had 10 bases not matched to a gene; V was cut back by 3 bases and J by 6 bases. CDR3 DNA: TGTGCCAGCAGCTTGGGGGGACTAGGAGGGCGCAATGAGCAGTTCTTC. Amino acids: CASSLGGLGGRNEQFF.

This clone was seen only a few times. The J gene is TRBJ1-2, the V gene TRBV7-9; 7 bases map to TRBD1. V gave up 6 bases and J gave up 0 bases; unmatched junction bases: 7. CDR3 size: 15 residues. Germline values: CDR1 SEHNR, CDR2 FQNEAQ (reference sequence). CDR3 nucleotides: TGTGCCAGCAGTTCCAGGACAGGCGCTAACTATGGCTACACCTTC. Encoded protein: CASSSRTGANYGYTF.